The 3 T cell receptor beta chains below all came from one sample that was sequenced in a study of blood T cell repertoires in COVID-19. Sequencing was performed with immunoSEQ multiplex PCR; in TCRdb, only in-frame clones are kept and a portion is missing. Of a few hundred thousand clones listed, roughly nine tenths are singletons. Sequenced material: peripheral blood. These receptors were obtained from a man between 60 and 75 years old with acute or convalescent COVID-19.

The chain recombines TRBV28 with TRBJ1-1, with D possibly matching TRBD1 (6 bases). V was pared by 6 bases and J by 1 base, with 15 bases between. This CDR3 spans 15 amino acids. In germline, CDR1 is MDHEN, CDR2 SYDVKM. CDR3 DNA: TGTGCCAGCAGCCCGACCGGGACACAGAACACTGAAGCTTTCTTT. Its translation is CASSPTGTQNTEAFF.

The rearrangement uses TRBV18 and TRBJ2-5; TRBD1 might be the D (6 bases). Germline CDR1 reads KGHSH; CDR2 reads LQKENI. The V gene lost 2 bases and the J gene lost 3 bases, with 16 bases spanning the gap. CDR3 size: 16 residues. CDR3: CASSPSLLSGEETQYF. The CDR3 DNA follows: TGTGCCAGCTCACCATCGCTCTTATCAGGGGAAGAGACCCAGTACTTC.

This chain connects TRBV18 to TRBJ2-7, with D possibly matching TRBD1 (5 bases). The length of the CDR3 is 16 residues. V was cut by 2 bases and J by 3 bases, with 17 bases left in between. CDR1 is KGHSH, CDR2 LQKENI, per germline. In DNA, the CDR3 is TGTGCCAGCTCACCAGAAAACAGGACCAACTACTACGAGCAGTACTTC. Translated, it gives CASSPENRTNYYEQYF.